Each of the 11 T cell receptor beta chains below was sequenced from the same sample in a study of blood T cell repertoires in COVID-19. Assay: immunoSEQ multiplex PCR; the TCRdb copy retains only in-frame clones and omits some. The repertoire holds about 57,000 clones, 65% to 80% seen once, with approximately 30% in the top ten. Sequenced sample: peripheral blood. Receptor source: a human donor in a cohort sampled during active COVID-19.

The chain has TRBV6-4 and TRBJ1-6, with D uncertain. The length of the CDR3 is 14 residues. Trimming removed 3 bases at V and 10 bases at J, with 13 bases between. The germline gives CDR1 MRHNA, CDR2 SNTAGT. The CDR3 here is CASSELGIQSPLHF. CDR3 sequence (DNA): TGTGCCAGCAGTGAACTGGGCATTCAATCACCCCTCCACTTT.

The chain recombines TRBV29-1 with TRBJ2-3; 9 bases match TRBD2. Germline trimming cut 1 base from V and 0 bases from J; bases unmatched to any gene: 2. The CDR3 loop spans 15 amino acids. Per germline, CDR1 SQVTM and CDR2 ANQGSEA. The CDR3 coding sequence is TGCAGCGTTGAAGGACTAGCGGTTAGCACAGATACGCAGTATTTT. Protein product: CSVEGLAVSTDTQYF.

This clone is a singleton in its sample. The chain recombines TRBV28 with TRBJ2-7, with a weak D call TRBD1 (6 bases). The V end was cut by 3 bases, the J end by 4 bases, with 22 bases between. In germline, CDR1 is MDHEN, CDR2 SYDVKM. This CDR3 has 17 amino acids. The CDR3 sequence: CASSFLLGQPLLYEQYF. CDR3 nucleotide sequence: TGTGCCAGCAGTTTTCTTCTCGGACAGCCGCTACTGTACGAGCAGTACTTC.

The chain couples TRBV5-1 to TRBJ2-7; 8 nucleotides align to TRBD1. Germline assignment: CDR1 SGHRS and CDR2 YFSETQ. The CDR3 sequence is 15 residues long. Trimming at V came to 3 bases and at J to 0 bases, leaving 5 bases not matched to a gene. CDR3 in DNA: TGCGCCAGCAGCTCACAGGGGGGAAGCTCCTACGAGCAGTACTTC. Translating gives CASSSQGGSSYEQYF. The entire variable domain, with the rest obtained from reference TRBV5-1 and TRBJ2-7, is as follows: KAGVTQTPRYLIKTRGQQVTLSCSPISGHRSVSWYQQTPGQGLQFLFEYFSETQRNKGNFPGRFSGRQFSNSRSEMNVSTLELGDSALYLCASSSQGGSSYEQYFGPGTRLTVT.

V and J are TRBV30 and TRBJ2-1; 16 bases line up with TRBD2. Germline loops: CDR1 GTSNPN, CDR2 SVGIG (reference sequence). V trimming: 1 base; J trimming: 8 bases; junction bases outside the gene matches: 8. The CDR3 totals 17 residues. In DNA, the CDR3 is TGTGCCTGGAGTGGATTTGGGACTAGCGGGAGGGCCGATGAGCAGTTCTTC. Residues: CAWSGFGTSGRADEQFF.

The V gene is TRBV19, the J gene TRBJ2-5, with D maybe TRBD2 (6 bases). V lost 4 bases to trimming and J lost 5 bases, with 20 bases between them. Germline loops: CDR1 LNHDA, CDR2 SQIVND (reference sequence). This CDR3 region has 16 residues. The CDR3 DNA reads as TGTGCCAGTAGTAGAAGGGCCGAGCGGGTAGGGGAGACCCAGTACTTC. Protein: CASSRRAERVGETQYF.

This rearrangement joins TRBV27 to TRBJ1-2; 7 bases line up with TRBD1. This CDR3 region has 14 residues. J lost 3 bases, V lost 2 bases, and 3 bases had no gene match. Germline V gene data show CDR1 as MNHEY and CDR2 as SMNVEV (reference sequence). In DNA form, the CDR3 reads TGTGCCAGCAGTTTACGGCAGGGGGACTATGGCTACACCTTC. Protein product: CASSLRQGDYGYTF.

This clone was seen only a few times. V usage is TRBV5-4 and J usage is TRBJ2-3; 7 nucleotides match TRBD1. Trimming took 6 bases from V and 0 from J; bases not matched to a gene: 7. CDR1 and CDR2 from the germline V gene are SGHNT and YYREEE (reference sequence). This CDR3 contains 15 residues. The CDR3 nucleotides are TGTGCCAGCACCCGGGACAGCCTTAGCACAGATACGCAGTATTTT. Its translation: CASTRDSLSTDTQYF. Supplemented by reference TRBV5-4 and TRBJ2-3, the full variable domain reads ETGVTQSPTHLIKTRGQQVTLRCSSQSGHNTVSWYQQALGQGPQFIFQYYREEENGRGNFPPRFSGLQFPNYSSELNVNALELDDSALYLCASTRDSLSTDTQYFGPGTRLTVL.

The gene calls are TRBV27 and TRBJ2-5; TRBD2 matches at 9 bases. The germline V gene encodes CDR1 MNHEY and CDR2 SMNVEV (reference sequence). The CDR3 extends over 16 amino acids. The junction had 9 bases not matched to a gene; V was cut back by 4 bases and J by 3 bases. For the CDR3, the DNA is TGTGCCAGCAGTTCTATCTGGACTAGCGTCGAAGAGACCCAGTACTTC. It translates to CASSSIWTSVEETQYF.

The rearrangement uses TRBV4-3 and TRBJ2-4; 7 bases fit TRBD2. This CDR3 is built from 18 residues. In germline, CDR1 is LGHNA, CDR2 YSLEER. Trimming removed 0 bases from V and 0 bases from J; junction bases left unmatched: 8. The CDR3 region is CASSQDGRGDLAKNIQYF. DNA for the CDR3: TGCGCCAGCAGCCAAGATGGGAGGGGAGATTTAGCCAAAAACATTCAGTACTTC.

This chain joins TRBV18 and TRBJ2-7; a weak D match, TRBD2 (6 bases). This CDR3 spans 16 amino acids. Trimming stripped 0 bases from V and 7 bases from J, with 19 bases between. Germline lookup yields CDR1 KGHSH and CDR2 LQKENI. The CDR3 DNA is TGTGCCAGCTCACCACCCTCTGGGGGGACCTCGGGGGAGCAGTACTTC. Translation: CASSPPSGGTSGEQYF.